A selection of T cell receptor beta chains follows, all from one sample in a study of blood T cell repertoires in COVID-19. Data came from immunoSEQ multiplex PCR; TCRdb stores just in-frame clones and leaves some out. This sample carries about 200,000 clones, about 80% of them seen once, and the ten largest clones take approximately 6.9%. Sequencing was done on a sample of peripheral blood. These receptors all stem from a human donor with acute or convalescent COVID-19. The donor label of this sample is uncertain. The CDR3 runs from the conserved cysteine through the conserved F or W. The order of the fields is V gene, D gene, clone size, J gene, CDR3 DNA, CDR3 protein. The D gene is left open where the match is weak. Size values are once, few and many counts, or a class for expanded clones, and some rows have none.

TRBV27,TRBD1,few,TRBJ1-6,TGTGCCAGCAGTTTATCTTTTAGACAGGGAAGCTCCTATAATTCACCCCTCCACTTT,CASSLSFRQGSSYNSPLHF
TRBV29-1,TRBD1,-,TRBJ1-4,TGCAGCGTTGGGGGACAGGGGGCTTCGGGTGAAAAACTGTTTTTT,CSVGGQGASGEKLFF
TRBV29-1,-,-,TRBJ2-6,TGCAGCGTTGAAGGTTCCGGGTCCGGGGCCAACGTCCTGACTTTC,CSVEGSGSGANVLTF
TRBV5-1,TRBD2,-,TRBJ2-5,TGCGCCAGCAGTACGCTATTGGCTAGCGGCCAAGAGACCCAGTACTTC,CASSTLLASGQETQYF
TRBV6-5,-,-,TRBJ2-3,TGTGCCAGCAGTTACAGGGGTCTACTGGTTACGCAGTATTTT,CASSYRGLLVTQYF
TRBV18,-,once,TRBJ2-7,TGTGCCAGCTCCCCAGCCCGGGACGAGCAGTACTTC,CASSPARDEQYF
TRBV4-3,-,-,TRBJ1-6,TGCGCCAGCAGCCACTCAACAGGCGGTAATTCACCCCTCCACTTT,CASSHSTGGNSPLHF
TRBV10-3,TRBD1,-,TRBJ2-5,TGTGCCATCAGTGAGCGGGGGACAGGGGGAGAGACCCAGTACTTC,CAISERGTGGETQYF
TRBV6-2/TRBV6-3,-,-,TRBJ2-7,TGTGCCAGCAGTTACGGTGGGCTATGGAATACCTACGAGCAGTACTTC,CASSYGGLWNTYEQYF
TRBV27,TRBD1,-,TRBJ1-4,TGTGCCAGCAGTCCCCGGGACAGGGTTGATGAAAAACTGTTTTTT,CASSPRDRVDEKLFF